These 10 T cell receptor beta chains were all obtained from the same sample, sequenced in a study of T cell responses to AZD1222 COVID-19 vaccine. Some clones are missing from TCRdb's copy, which holds only in-frame ones; the method was immunoSEQ multiplex PCR. Among more than 150,000 clones, 80% to 90% were seen once, and the ten largest hold around 5.8%. The sample in question was peripheral blood, obtained on day 0 of AZD1222 vaccination. These receptors came from an adult in good health.

The chain links TRBV7-2 to TRBJ2-2, with TRBD1 matching over 7 bases. CDR3 length: 16 amino acids. CDR1 and CDR2 from the germline V gene are SGHTA and FQGNSA. V shed 5 bases, J shed 4 bases, and the junction held 10 bases outside the gene matches. CDR3 DNA sequence: TGTGCCAGCAGCCCAAGCAGGGACAGCTCCACCGGGGAGCTGTTTTTT. Protein product: CASSPSRDSSTGELFF.

The V gene is TRBV3-1 (or the pseudogene TRBV3-2), the J gene TRBJ1-4, with D possibly being TRBD1 (5 bases). Trimming cost V 0 bases and J 10 bases, with 27 bases left between them. CDR1 and CDR2 (germline): LGHDT, YNNKEL (reference sequence). This CDR3 comprises 19 residues. In DNA form, the CDR3 reads TGTGCCAGCAGCCAAGATATGGGACCCTCTGGTCCCCTAGCCGGAAAACTGTTTTTT. Residues: CASSQDMGPSGPLAGKLFF.

V gene TRBV19 combines with J gene TRBJ2-1; D gene uncertain. The V gene lost 2 bases and the J gene lost 0 bases, with 8 bases spanning the gap. This CDR3 contains 15 residues. The V gene's germline CDR1 is LNHDA and CDR2 SQIVND (reference sequence). The CDR3 coding sequence is TGTGCCAGTAGTATAAGCGCTAGCTCCTACAATGAGCAGTTCTTC. This gives the protein CASSISASSYNEQFF.

The chain links TRBV19 to TRBJ2-3; D might be TRBD1 or TRBD2, each matching 5 bases. Trimming took off 4 bases at V and 6 bases at J, with 11 bases between the two ends. Germline lookup yields CDR1 LNHDA and CDR2 SQIVND (reference sequence). This CDR3 has 13 residues. CDR3 nucleotides: TGTGCCAGTAGTAGGGACGGGCGGGATACGCAGTATTTT. This translates into CASSRDGRDTQYF.

The V call is TRBV27, the J call TRBJ1-5; D remains ambiguous. The CDR3 covers 18 residues. V was clipped by 3 bases and J by 2 bases, with 20 bases between them. Per the germline V gene, CDR1 is MNHEY and CDR2 is SMNVEV (reference sequence). The DNA for the CDR3 is TGTGCCAGCAGTTTGCGGGCTCCGTCTCCCCAGGGCAATCAGCCCCAGCATTTT. The encoded protein is CASSLRAPSPQGNQPQHF.

J is TRBJ1-5 and V is TRBV24-1; D is uncertain. CDR1 is KGHDR and CDR2 is SFDVKD in the germline V gene. V lost 9 bases to trimming and J lost 5 bases, with 16 bases between them. This CDR3 is built from 14 residues. The CDR3 here is CATAHGRMDQPQHF. The CDR3 DNA sequence: TGTGCCACCGCCCATGGGCGAATGGATCAGCCCCAGCATTTT.

This chain joins TRBV6-4 and TRBJ1-2; D is perhaps TRBD1 (5 bases). The V and J ends lost 5 bases and 8 bases respectively, with 12 bases between them. The length of the CDR3 is 12 residues. Germline-derived CDR1 and CDR2 are MRHNA and SNTAGT. The CDR3 loop is CASSKTEDGYTF. The CDR3 DNA reads TGTGCCAGCAGTAAGACAGAAGACGGCTACACCTTC.

The chain couples TRBV11-1 to TRBJ2-2, with TRBD2 matching 10 bases. The junction had 6 bases not matched to a gene; V was cut back by 2 bases and J by 6 bases. The CDR3 spans 16 residues. Germline assignment: CDR1 SGHAT and CDR2 FQDESV (reference sequence). The CDR3 loop is CASSLTSGIPSGELFF. The CDR3 DNA sequence: TGTGCCAGCAGCTTAACTAGCGGGATTCCCTCCGGGGAGCTGTTTTTT.

V gene TRBV4-1 combines with J gene TRBJ1-3, with D perhaps TRBD1 (5 bases). CDR1 is MGHRA, CDR2 YSYEKL, per germline. Trimming pared 1 base from V and 4 bases from J, leaving 17 bases between. The CDR3 loop spans 17 amino acids. In DNA form, the CDR3 reads TGCGCCAGCAGCCAAGGGGCCATCAGGGCTTCAGGAAACACCATATATTTT. Amino acids: CASSQGAIRASGNTIYF.

The chain recombines TRBV6-5 with TRBJ1-1; D is uncertain. Trimming took 2 bases from V and 4 from J, leaving 14 bases between them. The CDR3 runs 15 residues. CDR1 is MNHEY, CDR2 SVGAGI, per germline. The CDR3: CASSYVGPSSTEAFF. The CDR3 DNA sequence: TGTGCCAGCAGTTACGTTGGGCCCTCATCCACTGAAGCTTTCTTT.